This TCR beta chain is from a study of shared clonotypes between healthy human individuals (dated by TCRdb to about 2020). A note on the overall study: The cohort included three men and a couple of women between 18 and 49 years of age. The study deeply sequenced blood TCR repertoires of 5 or 6 healthy adults to estimate repertoire size and the extent of clonotype sharing between individuals. To increase sequencing depth and limit assay-specific biases, TCR repertoire library preparation and sequencing were carried out by different laboratories using diverse techniques. Between about 0.9 and 9 billion PBMCs per donor were obtained by leukapheresis. Here is what the overall study found, with its caveats: Sampling was restricted to blood, and TCR repertoires in tissue are likely to differ from TCR repertoires in blood. Because the study included a small number of donors, the genetic and exposure-history diversity represented was limited. Based on pairwise subsampling, the degree of clonotype sharing among donors was expected to be affected by sequencing depth.

The donors were healthy, HIV-negative adults who had no recently reported acute infections or vaccinations. Every donor was a Caucasian adult living in Nashville, Tennessee, USA. For unsorted samples, approximately 84 million PBMCs were counted, and genomic DNA was extracted using the QIAamp DNA Blood Mini kit. Blood was obtained by leukapheresis, after which PBMCs were separated by Ficoll-Histopaque density gradient centrifugation and cryopreserved in liquid nitrogen vapor phase. From the cysteine through the phenylalanine, the CDR3 covers 16 amino acids. The DNA shown is the 48-base CDR3, in frame from base 1. Trimming at the junction amounts to 2 bases on V and 0 bases on J, and the germline ends lie 14 bases apart. Looking up the germline V gene yields CDR1 SGHAT and CDR2 FQNNGV. Using the deep immunoSEQ assay, multiplex PCR amplified TCR CDR3 regions from genomic DNA. Genomic DNA extracted from each cell subset was distributed evenly over all wells of several immunoSEQ 96-well plates, and each plate served as one replicate. Each replicate PCR for unsorted PBMC received approximately 0.3 ug genomic DNA, equal to tens of thousands of T cell genomes. Genomic DNA from unsorted PBMC was sequenced over ten immunoSEQ deep assay plates. The purified libraries were quantified using a Qubit 3.0 fluorometer, sized with a Bioanalyzer 2100, and then quantified again using the KAPA Library Quantification kit. Every immunoSEQ 96-well plate was sequenced on a separate single-read 150-cycle Illumina NextSeq 550 flow cell. The authors' pipeline ran thus. The immunoSEQ output contained only junctional sequences without quality scores, so filtering could not match that applied to full-length reads. Sequences were annotated with PyIR, a Python wrapper for IgBLAST v1.9, and V/J genes and CDR3 were assigned using IMGT germline references. Reads were filtered out if the reads had weak V/J assignments (E-value above 1e-6), no CDR3, stop codons, out-of-frame junctions, or ambiguous translated residues. V3J clonotypes were defined as sequences sharing the same inferred V gene, J gene, and CDR3 amino acid sequence. To compute the percentage overlap between repertoires, the number of shared unique clonotypes was divided by the size of the smaller repertoire. Repertoire richness was assessed with RTK rarefaction, the Chao1 estimator, and Recon v2.1 estimates of unobserved clonotypes. Here the immuneACCESS table is served through TCRdb, limited to in-frame sequences with V and J called. Missing clones are a known gap in these copies; in checked studies unresolved V genes cover under half, and the rest lacks a known reason. Clone size and the V and J calls come from that table; the DNA yielded D and trimming. This sample lists about 510,000 clones; around 79% were detected once. Over 10% of the sample is taken by the ten largest.

As for this clone: Its recognized antigen is unknown. Base quality data are lacking; no much larger clone is found one base away.

The sequence is built from TRBV11-2 and TRBJ2-7; no confident D gene assignment can be made. The sequence came from a woman aged 40 to 50 in good health. Some clones in this sample may be carry-over from other donors' samples. Sequencing was done on a sample of PBMCs. This receptor carries the CDR3 CASSLPLQSSSYEQYF. The DNA reads TGTGCCAGCAGCTTACCCTTACAGAGTAGCTCCTACGAGCAGTACTTC.